The 24 T cell receptor beta chains below come from one sample, sequenced in a study of beta chain features in type 1 diabetes. The study reverse transcribed the entire isolated RNA, so it sequenced expressed TCRB transcripts. Sequencing was performed with immunoSEQ multiplex PCR; in TCRdb, only in-frame clones are kept and a portion is missing. Among approximately 170,000 clones, over 7.5% were seen once, and the ten largest hold about 2.5%. The sequenced sample was central memory CD4+ T cells from blood. The receptors stem from a woman under 30 in good health.

The chain employs TRBV30 and TRBJ2-3; 9 nucleotides align to TRBD1. CDR1 GTSNPN and CDR2 SVGIG come from the germline V gene (reference sequence). Unmatched junction bases numbered 10, after V lost 6 bases and J lost 3 bases. CDR3 size: 15 residues. CDR3 sequence: CACGTGYEVTDTQYF. In DNA, the CDR3 is TGTGCCTGCGGGACAGGGTATGAGGTAACAGATACGCAGTATTTT. The full variable domain, in which reference TRBV30 and TRBJ2-3 provide the parts outside the CDR3, is SQTIHQWPATLVQPVGSPLSLECTVEGTSNPNLYWYRQAAGRGLQLLFYSVGIGQISSEVPQNLSASRPQDRQFILSSKKLLLSDSGFYLCACGTGYEVTDTQYFGPGTRLTVL.

J is TRBJ2-7 and V is TRBV4-3, with 8 bases matching TRBD2. Germline V lookup: CDR1 LGHNA, CDR2 YSLEER. The CDR3 has 15 residues. V lost 4 bases to trimming and J lost 3 bases; unmatched junction nucleotides: 8. The CDR3 region has the DNA TGCGCCAGCAGCCCTGCCGGGGGGGGCGTCTACGAGCAGTACTTC. Encoded protein: CASSPAGGGVYEQYF.

This clone was recorded many times. V is TRBV30 and J is TRBJ2-3; TRBD1 aligns across 8 bases. The J segment lost 5 bases and the V segment lost 2 bases, leaving 9 bases of the junction unmatched. The CDR3 consists of 15 residues. CDR1 is GTSNPN and CDR2 is SVGIG in the germline V gene (reference sequence). The chain's CDR3 is CAWSTLGQGGDTQYF. DNA of the CDR3: TGTGCCTGGAGTACCCTCGGACAGGGAGGAGATACGCAGTATTTT.

The V and J genes are TRBV5-1 and TRBJ2-5, with 7 bases identical to TRBD1. Germline CDR1 SGHRS, CDR2 YFSETQ. There are 15 residues in the CDR3. Trimming at V came to 4 bases and at J to 1 base, leaving 7 bases not matched to a gene. CDR3 DNA: TGCGCCAGCAGCAAAGAGGGACAGCCCCAAGAGACCCAGTACTTC. This codes for CASSKEGQPQETQYF.

The chain joins TRBV4-2 to TRBJ2-7; TRBD2 might be the D (5 bases). CDR3 length equals 13 residues. Germline lookup yields CDR1 LGHNA and CDR2 YNFKEQ. Trimming stripped 0 bases from V and 4 bases from J, with 7 bases between. CDR3 nucleotides: TGTGCCAGCAGCCAAGAGAGGAGGTACGAGCAGTACTTC. Encoded protein: CASSQERRYEQYF.

This chain uses TRBV30 with TRBJ2-7, with D perhaps TRBD2 (6 bases). The CDR3 covers 13 residues. Germline CDR1 and CDR2: GTSNPN and SVGIG (reference sequence). V lost 0 bases and J 5 bases, leaving 11 bases between the germline ends. CDR3 nucleotide sequence: TGTGCCTGGAGTGTCGGGGGATGGAACGAGCAGTACTTC. Amino acids: CAWSVGGWNEQYF.

The genes are TRBV30 and TRBJ1-1; the D is unclear. Germline V gene lookup returns CDR1 GTSNPN and CDR2 SVGIG (reference sequence). CDR3 length equals 13 residues. Trimming cost V 3 bases and J 7 bases, with 15 bases left between them. This CDR3 reads CAWRGGEDGEAFF. The CDR3 coding sequence is TGTGCCTGGAGGGGAGGAGAGGACGGTGAAGCTTTCTTT.

The chain links TRBV12-5 to TRBJ2-1; 12 bases are shared with TRBD2. V trimming: 1 base; J trimming: 8 bases; junction bases outside the gene matches: 9. Looked up from germline, CDR1 is LGHNT and CDR2 is FRNRAP. The CDR3 runs to 17 residues. The CDR3 DNA is TGTGCTAGTGGTTTGGCCCCGACTAGCGGGAGAAGCGATGAGCAGTTCTTC. This translates into CASGLAPTSGRSDEQFF.

V and J are TRBV29-1 and TRBJ1-5; D is perhaps TRBD1 (5 bases). CDR1 SQVTM and CDR2 ANQGSEA come from the germline V gene. V lost 4 bases and J lost 4, with 11 bases in between. This CDR3 contains 13 residues. The CDR3 is CSVVDKANQPQHF. CDR3 bases: TGCAGCGTTGTGGACAAGGCTAATCAGCCCCAGCATTTT.

This clone was observed a handful of times. The V and J genes are TRBV29-1 and TRBJ2-5; 7 positions agree with TRBD1. The V and J ends lost 4 bases and 5 bases, in that order; junction bases with no gene match: 19. Germline CDR1 SQVTM, CDR2 ANQGSEA. The CDR3 contains 17 residues. The CDR3: CSVVGLRAQGTGETQYF. The CDR3 DNA sequence: TGCAGCGTTGTGGGGTTAAGGGCACAGGGGACGGGGGAGACCCAGTACTTC.

The chain has TRBV7-3 and TRBJ2-5; the D gene is possibly TRBD2 (6 bases). The CDR3 loop spans 16 amino acids. Trimming pared 2 bases from V and 1 base from J, leaving 14 bases between. From germline, CDR1 is SGHTA and CDR2 FQGTGA. CDR3 residues: CASSLGGPLIQETQYF. CDR3 bases: TGTGCCAGCAGCTTAGGAGGGCCGCTGATCCAAGAGACCCAGTACTTC.

This clone occurred a few times. The chain has TRBV6-1 and TRBJ2-7, with TRBD1 matching over 8 bases. The V segment lost 4 bases and the J segment 9 bases; nucleotides outside the gene matches: 8. CDR1 MNHNS and CDR2 SASEGT come from the germline V gene. The CDR3 is 13 amino acids. The CDR3 nucleotides are TGTGCCAGCAGTGGTGGACAGGGCGAAGCGCAGTACTTC. Residues: CASSGGQGEAQYF.

This clone has more than one count but fewer than ten. The rearrangement links TRBV4-2 to TRBJ2-6, with TRBD1 matching over 7 bases. Trimming took 6 bases from V and 3 from J; bases not matched to a gene: 14. The CDR3 sequence is 18 residues long. The V gene's germline CDR1 is LGHNA and CDR2 YNFKEQ. CDR3 sequence: CASSHGVGRGIGANVLTF. CDR3 sequence (DNA): TGTGCCAGCAGTCATGGGGTTGGCAGGGGGATTGGGGCCAACGTCCTGACTTTC.

This clone was seen only a few times. The chain recombines TRBV29-1 with TRBJ2-1, with TRBD2 identical over 13 bases. The V gene's germline CDR1 is SQVTM and CDR2 ANQGSEA. This CDR3 has 13 residues. Trimming removed 4 bases from V and 12 bases from J; junction bases left unmatched: 6. The CDR3 loop reads CSVGTSGGARQFF. In nucleotides, the CDR3 is TGCAGCGTTGGAACTAGCGGGGGGGCCCGGCAGTTCTTC.

This clone was picked up a small number of times. V is TRBV29-1 and J is TRBJ1-2, with D unresolved. Trimming left V 1 base short and J 8 bases short, with 8 bases between. Germline lookup yields CDR1 SQVTM and CDR2 ANQGSEA. There are 11 residues in the CDR3. The CDR3 DNA reads as TGCAGCGTTGAAGTCGCGCGAGGCTACACCTTC. Protein: CSVEVARGYTF.

This clone has only a few counts. The V call is TRBV4-1, the J call TRBJ2-4; D is uncertain. With 0 bases removed from V and 0 bases from J, the gap between germline ends came to 18 bases. The CDR3 is made up of 19 amino acids. The germline V gene encodes CDR1 MGHRA and CDR2 YSYEKL. CDR3 coding DNA: TGCGCCAGCAGCCAAGATTACAGCCGTCCCCTCAAAGCCAAAAACATTCAGTACTTC. It translates to CASSQDYSRPLKAKNIQYF.

This clone was detected a few times. The rearrangement joins TRBV5-4 to TRBJ2-1; 7 bases fit TRBD2. Trimming removed 0 bases from V and 12 bases from J; junction bases left unmatched: 6. Germline lookup yields CDR1 SGHNT and CDR2 YYREEE (reference sequence). This CDR3 comprises 13 residues. The CDR3 DNA is TGTGCCAGCAGCTTGGGATCGGGGGGTGGGCAGTTCTTC. Protein: CASSLGSGGGQFF.

The CDR3 DNA follows: TGTGCCAGCAGCTTAGGGGGGTGGTCTGGGGCCAACGTCCTGACTTTC. As protein: CASSLGGWSGANVLTF. The gene calls are TRBV7-3 and TRBJ2-6; the D gene is possibly TRBD2 (6 bases). Germline V gene sequence: CDR1 SGHTA, CDR2 FQGTGA. V was clipped by 2 bases and J by 1 base, with 9 bases between them. This CDR3 is built from 16 residues.

V usage is TRBV6-1 and J usage is TRBJ2-3; 8 positions agree with TRBD1. Looked up from germline, CDR1 is MNHNS and CDR2 is SASEGT. The CDR3 is 18 residues long. The J segment lost 2 bases and the V segment lost 0 bases, leaving 10 bases of the junction unmatched. The CDR3 DNA reads TGTGCCAGCAGTGAAGCCTCCGGACAGGGTGGGATCACAGATACGCAGTATTTT. The encoded protein is CASSEASGQGGITDTQYF.

Only a few counts were recorded for this clone. The chain joins TRBV5-4 to TRBJ1-6; 7 nucleotides agree with TRBD1. In germline, CDR1 is SGHNT, CDR2 YYREEE (reference sequence). CDR3 length: 15 residues. Trimming took 4 bases from V and 5 from J; bases not matched to a gene: 6. The CDR3 DNA is TGTGCCAGCAGCCAAAACAGGGGAAATAATTCACCCCTCCACTTT. The encoded protein is CASSQNRGNNSPLHF.

The chain carries TRBV6-6 and TRBJ1-1; 11 bases map to TRBD1. CDR1 MNHNY and CDR2 SVGAGI come from the germline V gene (reference sequence). This CDR3 contains 14 residues. V lost 7 bases and J lost 5; bases outside the gene matches: 6. The CDR3: CASNPGTGGTEAFF. Here the CDR3 DNA reads TGTGCCAGCAACCCCGGGACAGGGGGGACTGAAGCTTTCTTT.

The V gene is TRBV2, the J gene TRBJ2-7; 7 bases match TRBD1. This CDR3 spans 14 amino acids. Germline loops: CDR1 SNHLY, CDR2 FYNNEI. The V segment lost 6 bases and the J segment 2 bases; nucleotides outside the gene matches: 7. CDR3 residues: CASRRGPPAYEQYF. The DNA of the CDR3 is TGTGCCAGCAGGAGGGGGCCCCCTGCCTACGAGCAGTACTTC.

The chain carries TRBV5-4 and TRBJ2-1; 11 bases are shared with TRBD2. The CDR3 covers 19 residues. Per the germline V gene, CDR1 is SGHNT and CDR2 is YYREEE (reference sequence). V was pared by 0 bases and J by 0 bases, with 8 bases of the junction left unmatched. CDR3 region: CASSLATLAGGLSYNEQFF. The CDR3 region has the DNA TGTGCCAGCAGCTTGGCCACCCTAGCGGGGGGCCTCTCCTACAATGAGCAGTTCTTC.

This clone was recorded a few times. The chain couples TRBV9 to TRBJ2-1, with TRBD2 identical over 8 bases. Germline values: CDR1 SGDLS, CDR2 YYNGEE. V gave up 0 bases and J gave up 9 bases; unmatched junction bases: 5. The CDR3 sequence is 14 residues long. CDR3 sequence (DNA): TGTGCCAGCAGCGTAGACGGGAGGGATGGTGAGCAGTTCTTC. This gives the protein CASSVDGRDGEQFF. Using reference TRBV9 and TRBJ2-1 for the parts outside the CDR3, the full variable domain is DSGVTQTPKHLITATGQRVTLRCSPRSGDLSVYWYQQSLDQGLQFLIQYYNGEERAKGNILERFSAQQFPDLHSELNLSSLELGDSALYFCASSVDGRDGEQFFGPGTRLTVL.